The rows below give T cell receptor beta chains drawn from one sample of a study of OX40 agonist ivuxolimab in advanced cancers. Method: immunoSEQ multiplex PCR; TCRdb's copy keeps in-frame clones and lacks some. The sample has some 66,000 clones, 80% to 85% seen once. Material: CD4+ or CD8+ T cells sorted from blood, obtained in a trial of the OX40 agonist ivuxolimab. The receptors shown here come from an adult with an advanced solid tumor such as melanoma, head and neck, liver or kidney cancer. The CDR3 runs from the conserved cysteine through the conserved F or W. A D gene is named only where the DNA matches it firmly. Clone size is given for some rows only: seen once, a few or many times, or a class if the clone is expanded.

cdr3_length: 16; d_call: TRBD2; clone_size: NA; v_call: TRBV27; j_call: TRBJ2-5; cdr3_nt: TGTGCCAGCAGTTTGGGGAGGGCGGGAGTGGAAAGAGTGGAGTACTTC; cdr3_aa: CASSLGRAGVERVEYF
cdr3_length: 13; d_call: NA; clone_size: NA; v_call: TRBV5-1; j_call: TRBJ1-3; cdr3_nt: TGCGCCAGCAGCTCAATCCCCGGAAACACCATATATTTT; cdr3_aa: CASSSIPGNTIYF
cdr3_length: 14; d_call: TRBD1; clone_size: NA; v_call: TRBV5-3; j_call: TRBJ1-1; cdr3_nt: TGTGCCAGCAGCCCAGAACAGGGGAGCACTGAAGCTTTCTTT; cdr3_aa: CASSPEQGSTEAFF
cdr3_length: 14; d_call: NA; clone_size: NA; v_call: TRBV6-1; j_call: TRBJ2-7; cdr3_nt: TGTGCCAGCGGGGTTGGACCGTTATCCTACGAGCAGTACTTC; cdr3_aa: CASGVGPLSYEQYF
cdr3_length: 17; d_call: NA; clone_size: NA; v_call: TRBV4-1; j_call: TRBJ1-2; cdr3_nt: TGCGCCAGCAGCCGCGCCGGAGGACCGGGATCTAACTATGGCTACACCTTC; cdr3_aa: CASSRAGGPGSNYGYTF
cdr3_length: 9; d_call: NA; clone_size: NA; v_call: TRBV7-9; j_call: TRBJ2-7; cdr3_nt: TGTGCCAGCGGTTTCGGGCAGTACTTC; cdr3_aa: CASGFGQYF
cdr3_length: 11; d_call: NA; clone_size: NA; v_call: TRBV6-5; j_call: TRBJ1-2; cdr3_nt: TGTGCCAGCGGGGATGTCGTCGGCTACACCTTC; cdr3_aa: CASGDVVGYTF
cdr3_length: 14; d_call: NA; clone_size: NA; v_call: TRBV18; j_call: TRBJ1-2; cdr3_nt: TGTGCCAGCTCACCACCGACAATGGGCTATGGCTACACCTTC; cdr3_aa: CASSPPTMGYGYTF
cdr3_length: 16; d_call: NA; clone_size: NA; v_call: TRBV19; j_call: TRBJ2-2; cdr3_nt: TGTGCCAGTTGGGGCTACCGTGAAGCGAACACCGGGGAGCTGTTTTTT; cdr3_aa: CASWGYREANTGELFF
cdr3_length: 14; d_call: TRBD1; clone_size: once; v_call: TRBV5-4; j_call: TRBJ1-2; cdr3_nt: TGTGCCAGCAGCTGGGACAGGGGCCTCTATGGCTACACCTTC; cdr3_aa: CASSWDRGLYGYTF
cdr3_length: 16; d_call: NA; clone_size: NA; v_call: TRBV27; j_call: TRBJ1-1; cdr3_nt: TGTGCCAGCAGTTCTTCCGTCGGGAGAGGGAACACTGAAGCTTTCTTT; cdr3_aa: CASSSSVGRGNTEAFF
cdr3_length: 14; d_call: TRBD1; clone_size: NA; v_call: TRBV2; j_call: TRBJ2-7; cdr3_nt: TGTGCCAGCAGAGGTTTGACAGGGTTCTTCAAGCAGTACTTC; cdr3_aa: CASRGLTGFFKQYF
cdr3_length: 16; d_call: NA; clone_size: NA; v_call: TRBV7-8; j_call: TRBJ2-2; cdr3_nt: TGTGCCAGCAGCTTCCTAGCGATCGCGAACACCGGGGAGCTGTTTTTT; cdr3_aa: CASSFLAIANTGELFF
cdr3_length: 13; d_call: NA; clone_size: NA; v_call: TRBV7-9; j_call: TRBJ2-3; cdr3_nt: TGTGCCAGCAGCCCGATAGTCCCCGATACGCAGTATTTT; cdr3_aa: CASSPIVPDTQYF
cdr3_length: 14; d_call: NA; clone_size: few; v_call: TRBV27; j_call: TRBJ2-7; cdr3_nt: TGTGCCAGCAGTTCCTCGTGGGGAACCTACGAGCAGTACTTC; cdr3_aa: CASSSSWGTYEQYF
cdr3_length: 16; d_call: NA; clone_size: NA; v_call: TRBV29-1; j_call: TRBJ2-2; cdr3_nt: TGCAGCGTTGGCCCTCGGGACAACGTTAACACCGGGGAGCTGTTTTTT; cdr3_aa: CSVGPRDNVNTGELFF
cdr3_length: 11; d_call: NA; clone_size: few; v_call: TRBV5-4; j_call: TRBJ1-1; cdr3_nt: TGTGCCAGCAGCTTTGGTCCTGAAGCTTTCTTT; cdr3_aa: CASSFGPEAFF
cdr3_length: 14; d_call: TRBD1; clone_size: NA; v_call: TRBV9; j_call: TRBJ2-2; cdr3_nt: TGTGCCAGCAGCACCCAGGGGGTCGACGGGGAGCTGTTTTTT; cdr3_aa: CASSTQGVDGELFF
cdr3_length: 14; d_call: TRBD1; clone_size: NA; v_call: TRBV28; j_call: TRBJ2-7; cdr3_nt: TGTGCCAGCAGATCGACAGGGAAACGGGTGGAGCAGTACTTC; cdr3_aa: CASRSTGKRVEQYF
cdr3_length: 13; d_call: NA; clone_size: NA; v_call: TRBV2; j_call: TRBJ1-2; cdr3_nt: TGTGCCAGCAGTGCAAACCGCAACTATGGCTACACCTTC; cdr3_aa: CASSANRNYGYTF
cdr3_length: 15; d_call: NA; clone_size: NA; v_call: TRBV6-5; j_call: TRBJ2-1; cdr3_nt: TGTGCCAGCAGTTACTCTAGTCAGGGCAAGAATGAGCAGTTCTTC; cdr3_aa: CASSYSSQGKNEQFF
cdr3_length: 15; d_call: TRBD2; clone_size: once; v_call: TRBV10-3; j_call: TRBJ2-5; cdr3_nt: TGTGCCATCAGTGAGTCGGCCCTAGCGGAAAGAGGCCAGTACTTC; cdr3_aa: CAISESALAERGQYF
cdr3_length: 13; d_call: TRBD1; clone_size: NA; v_call: TRBV25-1; j_call: TRBJ1-2; cdr3_nt: TGTGCCAGCAGTATCGGGACAGTCAACGGCTACACCTTC; cdr3_aa: CASSIGTVNGYTF
cdr3_length: 11; d_call: NA; clone_size: NA; v_call: TRBV9; j_call: TRBJ2-5; cdr3_nt: TGTGCCAGCAGTGATAGGGAGACCCAGTACTTC; cdr3_aa: CASSDRETQYF
cdr3_length: 15; d_call: NA; clone_size: NA; v_call: TRBV7-2; j_call: TRBJ2-3; cdr3_nt: TGTGCCAGCCGCCCAACCCGGACGAGCACAGATACGCAGTATTTT; cdr3_aa: CASRPTRTSTDTQYF
cdr3_length: 14; d_call: NA; clone_size: NA; v_call: TRBV2; j_call: TRBJ2-2; cdr3_nt: TGTGTCTCAGTGGGCGGGGTTAACACCGGGGAGCTGTTTTTT; cdr3_aa: CVSVGGVNTGELFF
cdr3_length: 14; d_call: NA; clone_size: NA; v_call: TRBV5-1; j_call: TRBJ2-5; cdr3_nt: TGCGCCAGCAGCTTGGTCGCTAGACAAGAGACCCAGTACTTC; cdr3_aa: CASSLVARQETQYF
cdr3_length: 13; d_call: NA; clone_size: NA; v_call: TRBV13; j_call: TRBJ1-1; cdr3_nt: TGTGCCAGCAGAGCAGTGGCGAACACTGAAGCTTTCTTT; cdr3_aa: CASRAVANTEAFF
cdr3_length: 12; d_call: NA; clone_size: NA; v_call: TRBV19; j_call: TRBJ2-1; cdr3_nt: TGTGCCAGTAGCCCGAACTACAATGAGCAGTTCTTC; cdr3_aa: CASSPNYNEQFF
cdr3_length: 12; d_call: NA; clone_size: NA; v_call: TRBV29-1; j_call: TRBJ1-1; cdr3_nt: TGCAGCGTTGAGATCCGAGGCACTGAAGCTTTCTTT; cdr3_aa: CSVEIRGTEAFF
cdr3_length: 14; d_call: TRBD2; clone_size: NA; v_call: TRBV19; j_call: TRBJ2-7; cdr3_nt: TGTGCCAGTAGTAGCGGGAGGGCCTATAGCGAGCAGTACTTC; cdr3_aa: CASSSGRAYSEQYF
cdr3_length: 13; d_call: NA; clone_size: NA; v_call: TRBV27; j_call: TRBJ1-1; cdr3_nt: TGTGCCAGCAGCCCCTCCCTCTTTGGAGAAGCTTTCTTT; cdr3_aa: CASSPSLFGEAFF
cdr3_length: 15; d_call: TRBD1; clone_size: NA; v_call: TRBV7-2; j_call: TRBJ2-7; cdr3_nt: TGTGCCAGCAGCCGGACAGGGGGCGTTTCGGACGAGCAGTACTTC; cdr3_aa: CASSRTGGVSDEQYF
cdr3_length: 15; d_call: NA; clone_size: NA; v_call: TRBV6-5; j_call: TRBJ2-7; cdr3_nt: TGTGCCAGCAGTTCCCCTCGTGTTGCCGCCTACGAGCAGTACTTC; cdr3_aa: CASSSPRVAAYEQYF
cdr3_length: 19; d_call: NA; clone_size: NA; v_call: TRBV4-2; j_call: TRBJ2-4; cdr3_nt: TGTGCCAGCAGCCTCCGCCGGTTGCAGGGTGATTCGGCCAAAAACATTCAGTACTTC; cdr3_aa: CASSLRRLQGDSAKNIQYF
cdr3_length: 15; d_call: TRBD2; clone_size: NA; v_call: TRBV4-3; j_call: TRBJ2-7; cdr3_nt: TGCGCCAGCAGCCAAGGAGGCGGGAGCTCCTACGAGCAGTACTTC; cdr3_aa: CASSQGGGSSYEQYF
cdr3_length: 14; d_call: NA; clone_size: NA; v_call: TRBV7-9; j_call: TRBJ2-2; cdr3_nt: TGTGCCAGCAGCGTTAGCGGGAACACCGGGGAGCTGTTTTTT; cdr3_aa: CASSVSGNTGELFF